This passage covers 11 T cell receptor beta chains from one sample sequenced in a study of T cell clonotyping in hematopoietic cell transplantation. Described time point: recipient sample about 28 days before transplant, after cytoreduction. Sequenced by immunoSEQ multiplex PCR; TCRdb stores in-frame clones only, minus some. The sample has roughly 30,000 clones, roughly 91% seen once; the top ten hold 2% to 2.5%. Sequencing was performed on peripheral blood mononuclear cells, taken before stem cell transplant. These TCRs come from a man aged 50 to 60 with acute myeloid leukemia. Some clones in this sample may be carry-over from other donors' samples.

This chain joins TRBV7-2 and TRBJ2-4, with 7 bases that match TRBD1. Germline lookup yields CDR1 SGHTA and CDR2 FQGNSA. The J segment lost 6 bases and the V segment lost 5 bases, leaving 10 bases of the junction unmatched. The CDR3 contains 15 residues. CDR3 sequence: CASSPALPGGNIQYF. In DNA form, the CDR3 reads TGTGCCAGCAGCCCGGCGCTGCCAGGGGGAAACATTCAGTACTTC.

This clone was detected only once. The chain employs TRBV9 and TRBJ1-2; D remains unclear. V shed 0 bases and J shed 4 bases, with 7 bases lying between them. Germline CDR1 and CDR2: SGDLS and YYNGEE. This CDR3 comprises 13 residues. The CDR3, as DNA: TGTGCCAGCAGCGTAGGTCTGAGCTATGGCTACACCTTC. Translating gives CASSVGLSYGYTF. Supplemented by reference TRBV9 and TRBJ1-2, the full variable domain reads DSGVTQTPKHLITATGQRVTLRCSPRSGDLSVYWYQQSLDQGLQFLIQYYNGEERAKGNILERFSAQQFPDLHSELNLSSLELGDSALYFCASSVGLSYGYTFGSGTRLTVV.

The V and J genes are TRBV5-1 and TRBJ2-7, with D possibly TRBD1 on 6 matching bases. Trimming pared 0 bases from V and 1 base from J, leaving 8 bases between. The CDR3 is made up of 14 amino acids. Per the germline V gene, CDR1 is SGHRS and CDR2 is YFSETQ. CDR3 residues: CASSLGGTSYEQYF. CDR3 coding DNA: TGCGCCAGCAGCTTGGGGGGGACATCCTACGAGCAGTACTTC.

The J gene is TRBJ2-5, the V gene TRBV7-9; TRBD1 matches 10 bases. Germline-derived CDR1 and CDR2 are SEHNR and FQNEAQ (reference sequence). J was trimmed by 5 bases and V by 3 bases; bases with no gene match: 12. The CDR3 spans 17 residues. The CDR3, as DNA: TGTGCCAGCAGCTTCAGCCCGACAGGGGGCTTAATCGAGACCCAGTACTTC. Translation gives CASSFSPTGGLIETQYF.

The rearrangement uses TRBV5-1 and TRBJ2-2, with a tentative D call TRBD2 (6 bases). The CDR3 sequence is 17 residues long. V was cut by 3 bases and J by 0 bases, with 15 bases left in between. In germline, CDR1 is SGHRS, CDR2 YFSETQ. CDR3 amino acids: CASSSGGEFANTGELFF. The CDR3 region has the DNA TGCGCCAGCAGCTCCGGAGGGGAGTTCGCGAACACCGGGGAGCTGTTTTTT.

CDR3 DNA: TGTGCCACCACGACAGGGGGGGAGACCCAGTACTTC. Its translation is CATTTGGETQYF. The chain is built from TRBV25-1 and TRBJ2-5; 9 nucleotides match TRBD1. CDR3 length: 12 residues. Trimming removed 10 bases from V and 5 bases from J; junction bases left unmatched: 5. Germline V gene sequence: CDR1 MGHDK, CDR2 SYGVNS.

J is TRBJ1-3 and V is TRBV7-9, with 9 nucleotides matching TRBD1. Trimming at V came to 5 bases and at J to 6 bases, leaving 8 bases not matched to a gene. This CDR3 region has 15 residues. Germline CDR1 and CDR2: SEHNR and FQNEAQ (reference sequence). The CDR3 loop reads CASSPRTGGENTIYF. The CDR3 DNA reads TGTGCCAGCAGCCCGCGAACAGGGGGCGAAAACACCATATATTTT.

This clone is large. The gene calls are TRBV12-1 and TRBJ1-5; the D call TRBD1 from the table was never checked on the DNA. TRBV12-1 is a documented pseudogene. This CDR3 has 18 amino acids. The CDR3 spells CASSYSLSDRGQNQPQHF. DNA of the CDR3: TGTGCCAGCAGCTATAGCCTCTCCGACAGGGGGCAGAATCAGCCCCAGCATTTT.

The V call is TRBV29-1, the J call TRBJ2-2, with TRBD1 matching over 8 bases. The CDR3 has 13 residues. Unmatched junction bases numbered 5, after V lost 5 bases and J lost 6 bases. CDR1 and CDR2 (germline): SQVTM, ANQGSEA. The DNA for the CDR3 is TGCAGCGTTAAGCAGACAGGGGCCGGGGAGCTGTTTTTT. Amino acid sequence: CSVKQTGAGELFF.

This clone has just one count. The CDR3 loop is CASSSVGQGTYEQYF. The CDR3, as DNA: TGTGCCAGTAGTTCGGTGGGACAGGGAACCTACGAGCAGTACTTC. The chain links TRBV19 to TRBJ2-7; TRBD1 matches at 9 bases. This CDR3 spans 15 amino acids. The V segment lost 5 bases and the J segment 2 bases; nucleotides outside the gene matches: 7. Germline V gene data show CDR1 as LNHDA and CDR2 as SQIVND (reference sequence).

In its sample, this clone was seen once. The J gene is TRBJ2-1, the V gene TRBV6-5, with 7 bases aligning to TRBD1. This CDR3 has 14 amino acids. CDR1 MNHEY and CDR2 SVGAGI come from the germline V gene. V shed 2 bases and J 2 bases; nucleotides not matched to a gene: 0. The CDR3 coding sequence is TGTGCCAGCAGTTACAGGGGGCCCTACAATGAGCAGTTCTTC. Amino acids: CASSYRGPYNEQFF.